This TCR beta chain came from a study of cytomegalovirus exposure and HLA in healthy donors. Study-wide findings and caveats: In the 120 or so validation repertoires, around 95% of cluster scores exceeded 0, per a later analysis. Reported results showed that the classifier diagnosed cytomegalovirus status with high specificity and sensitivity. Confirmation in vitro established that a few CMV-associated chains were specific for CMV antigens.

Generated by immunoSEQ multiplex PCR, the TCRdb table keeps only in-frame clones and is missing some. The sample holds approximately 160,000 clones, nearly 90% seen once. In regard to this clone: Its antigen is unknown.

The sequencing input was PBMCs. This sequence originates from a man aged 18 to 30 in good health and CMV-seropositive.

Here the CDR3 DNA reads TGCGCCAGCAGCTTGGCCGTGCAGGGCCCAGATACGCAGTATTTT. It codes for CASSLAVQGPDTQYF. This chain connects TRBV5-1 to TRBJ2-3, with D possibly being TRBD1 (5 bases). Germline V CDR1 and CDR2: SGHRS, YFSETQ. V was shortened by 0 bases and J by 4 bases, with 12 bases between the two germline ends. This CDR3 comprises 15 residues.